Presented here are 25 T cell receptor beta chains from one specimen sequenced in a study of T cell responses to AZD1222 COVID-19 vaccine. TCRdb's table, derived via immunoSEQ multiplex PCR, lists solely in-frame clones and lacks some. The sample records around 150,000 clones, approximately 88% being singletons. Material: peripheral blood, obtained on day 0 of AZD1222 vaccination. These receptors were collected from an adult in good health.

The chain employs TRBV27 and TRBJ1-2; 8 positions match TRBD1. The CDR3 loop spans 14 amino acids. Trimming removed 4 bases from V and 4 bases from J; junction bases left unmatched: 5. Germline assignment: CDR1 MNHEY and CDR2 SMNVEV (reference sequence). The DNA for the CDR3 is TGTGCCAGCAGTTCATGGACAGGGAGCTATGGCTACACCTTC. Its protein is CASSSWTGSYGYTF.

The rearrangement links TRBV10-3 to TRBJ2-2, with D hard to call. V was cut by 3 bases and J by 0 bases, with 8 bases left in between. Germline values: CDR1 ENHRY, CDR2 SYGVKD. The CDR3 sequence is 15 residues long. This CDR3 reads CAISERAANTGELFF. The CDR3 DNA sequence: TGTGCCATCAGTGAACGGGCAGCGAACACCGGGGAGCTGTTTTTT.

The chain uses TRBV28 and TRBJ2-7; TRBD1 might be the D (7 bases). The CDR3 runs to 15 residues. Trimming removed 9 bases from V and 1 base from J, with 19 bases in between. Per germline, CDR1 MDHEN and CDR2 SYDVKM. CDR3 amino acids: CASRSQGGGSYEQYF. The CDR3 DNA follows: TGTGCCAGTCGTTCTCAGGGGGGCGGTTCCTACGAGCAGTACTTC.

In DNA, the CDR3 is TGTGCCTGGAGTGTACCCAGGGATGAAGCTTTCTTT. This codes for CAWSVPRDEAFF. The chain combines TRBV30 with TRBJ1-1; possibly TRBD1 for D (5 bases). The V end was cut by 0 bases, the J end by 7 bases, with 9 bases between. Germline V gives CDR1 GTSNPN, CDR2 SVGIG (reference sequence). The CDR3 loop spans 12 amino acids.

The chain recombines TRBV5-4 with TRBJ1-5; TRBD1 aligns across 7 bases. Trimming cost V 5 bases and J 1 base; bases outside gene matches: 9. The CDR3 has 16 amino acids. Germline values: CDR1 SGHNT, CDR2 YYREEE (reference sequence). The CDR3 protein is CASRYDPGQSNQPQHF. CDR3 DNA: TGTGCCAGCAGATACGATCCGGGACAGAGCAATCAGCCCCAGCATTTT.

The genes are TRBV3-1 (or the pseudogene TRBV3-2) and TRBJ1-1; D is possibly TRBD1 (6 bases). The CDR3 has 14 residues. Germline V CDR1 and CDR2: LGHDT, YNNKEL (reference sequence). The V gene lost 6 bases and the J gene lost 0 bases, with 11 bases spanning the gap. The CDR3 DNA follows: TGTGCCAGCAGATTAACAGGGTTGAACACTGAAGCTTTCTTT. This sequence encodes CASRLTGLNTEAFF.

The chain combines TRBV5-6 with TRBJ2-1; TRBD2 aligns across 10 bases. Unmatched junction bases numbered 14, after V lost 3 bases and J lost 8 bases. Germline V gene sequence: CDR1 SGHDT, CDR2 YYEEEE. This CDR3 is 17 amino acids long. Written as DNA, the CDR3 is TGTGCCAGCAGCTCCAATCTAGCGGGAGCTCCCTTTGATGAGCAGTTCTTC. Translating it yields CASSSNLAGAPFDEQFF.

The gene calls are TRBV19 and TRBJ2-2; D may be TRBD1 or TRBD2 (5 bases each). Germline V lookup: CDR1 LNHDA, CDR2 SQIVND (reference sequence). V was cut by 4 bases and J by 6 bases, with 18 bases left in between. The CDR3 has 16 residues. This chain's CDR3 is CASSKWATMGAGELFF. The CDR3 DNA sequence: TGTGCCAGTAGTAAATGGGCCACGATGGGGGCCGGGGAGCTGTTTTTT.

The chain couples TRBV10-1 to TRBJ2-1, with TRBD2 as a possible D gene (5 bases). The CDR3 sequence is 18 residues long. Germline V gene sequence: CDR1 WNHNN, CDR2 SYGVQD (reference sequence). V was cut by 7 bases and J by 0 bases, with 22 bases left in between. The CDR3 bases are TGCGCCAGCACATTTGACAAATTAAGCGGAGCCTCCTACAATGAGCAGTTCTTC. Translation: CASTFDKLSGASYNEQFF.

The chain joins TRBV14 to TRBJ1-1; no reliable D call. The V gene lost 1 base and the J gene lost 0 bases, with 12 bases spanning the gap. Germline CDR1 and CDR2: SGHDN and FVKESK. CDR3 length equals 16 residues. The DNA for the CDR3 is TGTGCCAGCAGCCAAGGGTCCCAGGTCCTGAACACTGAAGCTTTCTTT. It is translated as CASSQGSQVLNTEAFF.

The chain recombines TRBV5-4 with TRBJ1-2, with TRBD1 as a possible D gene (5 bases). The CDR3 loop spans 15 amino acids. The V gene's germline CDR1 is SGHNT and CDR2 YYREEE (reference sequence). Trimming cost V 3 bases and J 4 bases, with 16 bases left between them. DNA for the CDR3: TGTGCCAGCAGCTCCGGGACCGGCATCGGCTATGGCTACACCTTC. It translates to CASSSGTGIGYGYTF.

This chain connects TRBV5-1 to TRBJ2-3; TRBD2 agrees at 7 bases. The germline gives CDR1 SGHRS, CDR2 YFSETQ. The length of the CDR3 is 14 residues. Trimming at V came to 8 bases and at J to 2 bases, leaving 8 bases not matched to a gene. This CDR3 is CASRRAGDTDTQYF. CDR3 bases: TGCGCCAGTCGGCGGGCGGGAGACACAGATACGCAGTATTTT.

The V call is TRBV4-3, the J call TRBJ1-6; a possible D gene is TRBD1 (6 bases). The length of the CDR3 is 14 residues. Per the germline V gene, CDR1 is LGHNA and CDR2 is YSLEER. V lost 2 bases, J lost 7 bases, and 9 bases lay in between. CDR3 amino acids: CASSQNRANSPLHF. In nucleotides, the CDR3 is TGCGCCAGCAGCCAAAACAGGGCGAATTCACCCCTCCACTTT.

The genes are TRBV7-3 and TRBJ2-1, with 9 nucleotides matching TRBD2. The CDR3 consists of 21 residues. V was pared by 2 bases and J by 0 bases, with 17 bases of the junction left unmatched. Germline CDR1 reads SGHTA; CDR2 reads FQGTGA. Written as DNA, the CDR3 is TGTGCCAGCAGCTTATACGCCCCGCGACTAGCGGCATCTAGCTCCTACAATGAGCAGTTCTTC. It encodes CASSLYAPRLAASSSYNEQFF.

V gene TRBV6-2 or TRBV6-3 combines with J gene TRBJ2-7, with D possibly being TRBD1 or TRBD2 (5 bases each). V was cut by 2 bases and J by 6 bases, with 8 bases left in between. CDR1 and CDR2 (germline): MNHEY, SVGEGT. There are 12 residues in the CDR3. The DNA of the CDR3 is TGTGCCAGCAGTTACGGGACGAGCGAGCAGTACTTC. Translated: CASSYGTSEQYF.

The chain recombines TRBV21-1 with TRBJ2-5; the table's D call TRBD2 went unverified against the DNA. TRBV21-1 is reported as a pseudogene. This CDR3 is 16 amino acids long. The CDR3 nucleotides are TGTGCCAGCAGCAAAGAACCAGCGGGAGGGCAAGAGACCCAGTACTTC. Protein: CASSKEPAGGQETQYF.

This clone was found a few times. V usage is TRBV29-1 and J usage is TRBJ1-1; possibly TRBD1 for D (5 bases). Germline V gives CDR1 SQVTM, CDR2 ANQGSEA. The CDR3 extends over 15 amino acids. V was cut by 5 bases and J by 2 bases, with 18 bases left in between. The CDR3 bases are TGCAGCGTTAAGACAGAGAATCTAATAAACACTGAAGCTTTCTTT. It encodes CSVKTENLINTEAFF.

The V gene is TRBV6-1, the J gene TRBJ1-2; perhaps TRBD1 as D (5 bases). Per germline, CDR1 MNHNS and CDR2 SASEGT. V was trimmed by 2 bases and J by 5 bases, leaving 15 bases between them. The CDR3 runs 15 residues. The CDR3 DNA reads TGTGCCAGCAGTGAAATGGGGCCGGCAACATATGGCTACACCTTC. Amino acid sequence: CASSEMGPATYGYTF.

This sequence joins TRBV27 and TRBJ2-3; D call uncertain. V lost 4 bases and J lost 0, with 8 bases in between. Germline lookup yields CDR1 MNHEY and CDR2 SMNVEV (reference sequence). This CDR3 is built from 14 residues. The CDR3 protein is CASSYGRSTDTQYF. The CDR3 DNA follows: TGTGCCAGCAGTTACGGTAGAAGCACAGATACGCAGTATTTT.

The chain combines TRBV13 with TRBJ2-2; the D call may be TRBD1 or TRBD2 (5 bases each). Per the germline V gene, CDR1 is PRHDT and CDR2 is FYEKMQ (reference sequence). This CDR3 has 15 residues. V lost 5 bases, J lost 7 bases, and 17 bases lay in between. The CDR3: CASSPRAGRGGELFF. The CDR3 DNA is TGTGCCAGCAGCCCGCGGGCAGGGCGAGGCGGGGAGCTGTTTTTT.

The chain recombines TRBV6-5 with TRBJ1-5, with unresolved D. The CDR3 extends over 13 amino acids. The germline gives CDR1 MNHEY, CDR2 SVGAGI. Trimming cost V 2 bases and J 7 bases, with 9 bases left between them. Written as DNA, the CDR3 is TGTGCCAGCAGTTACGAGCGGGAGCAGCCCCAGCATTTT. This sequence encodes CASSYEREQPQHF.

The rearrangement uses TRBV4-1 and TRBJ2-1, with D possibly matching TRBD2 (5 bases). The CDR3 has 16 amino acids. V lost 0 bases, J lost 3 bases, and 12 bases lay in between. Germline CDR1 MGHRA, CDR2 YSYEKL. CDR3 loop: CASSQDLSGSYNEQFF. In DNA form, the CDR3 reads TGCGCCAGCAGCCAAGATCTAAGCGGCAGCTACAATGAGCAGTTCTTC.

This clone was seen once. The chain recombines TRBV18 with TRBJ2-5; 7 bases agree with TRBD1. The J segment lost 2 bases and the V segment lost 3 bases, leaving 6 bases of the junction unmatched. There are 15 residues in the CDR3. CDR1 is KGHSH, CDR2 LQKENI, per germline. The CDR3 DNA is TGTGCCAGCTCACCCCTTCCGGGACAGCAAGAGACCCAGTACTTC. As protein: CASSPLPGQQETQYF.

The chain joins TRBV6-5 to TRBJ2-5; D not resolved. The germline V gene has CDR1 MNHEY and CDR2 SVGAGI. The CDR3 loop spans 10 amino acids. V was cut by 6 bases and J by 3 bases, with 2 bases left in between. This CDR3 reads CASREETQYF. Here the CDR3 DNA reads TGTGCCAGCAGGGAAGAGACCCAGTACTTC.

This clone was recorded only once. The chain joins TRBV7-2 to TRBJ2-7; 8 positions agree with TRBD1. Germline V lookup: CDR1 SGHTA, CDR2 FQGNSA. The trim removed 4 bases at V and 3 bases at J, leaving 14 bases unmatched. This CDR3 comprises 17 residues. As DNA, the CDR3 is TGTGCCAGCAGCTATCGGACAGGGCGCTTTGTTGGCTACGAGCAGTACTTC. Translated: CASSYRTGRFVGYEQYF.